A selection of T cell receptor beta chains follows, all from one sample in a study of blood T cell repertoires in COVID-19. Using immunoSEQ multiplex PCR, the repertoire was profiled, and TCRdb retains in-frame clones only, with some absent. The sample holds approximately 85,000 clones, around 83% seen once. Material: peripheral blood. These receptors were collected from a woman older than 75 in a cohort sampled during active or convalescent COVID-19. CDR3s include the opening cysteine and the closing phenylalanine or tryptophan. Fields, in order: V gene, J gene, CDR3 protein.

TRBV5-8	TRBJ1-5	CASAGGGSNQPQHF
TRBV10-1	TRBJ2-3	CASSTGMGLGDTQYF
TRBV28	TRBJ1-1	CASSSRQFYTEAFF
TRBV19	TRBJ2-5	CASSQSGLETQYF
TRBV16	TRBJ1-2	CASSLNRDGYTF
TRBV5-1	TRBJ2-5	CASTGTGVRETQYF
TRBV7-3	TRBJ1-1	CASSLTGAGEAFF
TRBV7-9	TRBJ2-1	CASSTPSGGGGRSNEQFF
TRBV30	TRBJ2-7	CAWSPGHSSYEQYF
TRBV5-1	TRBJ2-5	CASSPGQGMEETQYF
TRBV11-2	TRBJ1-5	CASSLWAENQPQHF
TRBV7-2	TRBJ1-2	CASSSQAGTGDNYGYTF
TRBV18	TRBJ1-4	CASSPRLLPEKLFF
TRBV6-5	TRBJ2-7	CASGRTDSEHYEQYF
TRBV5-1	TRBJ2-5	CASSLGPGGETQYF
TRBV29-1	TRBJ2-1	CSVVQTSGTEEFF
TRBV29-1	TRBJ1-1	CSVESVNTEAFF
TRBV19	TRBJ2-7	CASSRQGAREQYF
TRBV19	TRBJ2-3	CASSLGIPWGLQSTDTQYF
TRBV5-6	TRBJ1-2	CASSFSGQATFTYGYTF
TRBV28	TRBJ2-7	CASSLSRSQYF
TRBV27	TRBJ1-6	CASRVQNPNSPLHF
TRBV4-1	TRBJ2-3	CASSPGLAGVVLSDTQYF
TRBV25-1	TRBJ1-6	CASSETGSYSPLHF
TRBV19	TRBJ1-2	CASNDLDRGYYGYTF
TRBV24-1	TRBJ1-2	CATSRGPYGYTF
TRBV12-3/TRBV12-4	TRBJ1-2	CASTGTGNYGYTF
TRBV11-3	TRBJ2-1	CASSLGQRGGNDEQFF
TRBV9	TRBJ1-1	CASSVSKNTEAFF
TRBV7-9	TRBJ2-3	CASSQPGLAGRDTQYF
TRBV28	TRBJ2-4	CASSITGALAKNIQYF
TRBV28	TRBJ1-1	CASTGTGDTEAFF
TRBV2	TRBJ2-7	CASSEGGTGGHEQYF
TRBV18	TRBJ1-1	CASHEGVATEAFF
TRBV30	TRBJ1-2	CAWHRTGTDGGYTF
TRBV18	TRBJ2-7	CASSPHQEGEQYF
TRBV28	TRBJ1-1	CASRGQLTEAFF
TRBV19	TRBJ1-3	CASSNAPTGNAGNTIYF
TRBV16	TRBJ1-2	CASSQSGLGLYGYTF
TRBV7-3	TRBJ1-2	CASSLEGWRGYTF
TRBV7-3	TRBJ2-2	CASSDSGRRSAGELFF
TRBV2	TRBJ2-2	CASTRDIATNTGELFF
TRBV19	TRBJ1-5	CASTLTRDQPQHF
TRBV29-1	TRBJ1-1	CSVSGQTNTEAFF
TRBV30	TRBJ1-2	CASPGRENYGYTF
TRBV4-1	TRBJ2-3	CASSQGLAGGGNTDTQYF
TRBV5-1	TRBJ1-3	CASSLTGTGNTIYF
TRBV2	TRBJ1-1	CASSVTGGSSTEAFF
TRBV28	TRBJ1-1	CASSSNRYTEAFF
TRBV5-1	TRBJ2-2	CASSRDYNTGELFF
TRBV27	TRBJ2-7	CASSLNSGSISPLYEQYF
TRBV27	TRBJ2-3	CASSLGDRGTDTQYF
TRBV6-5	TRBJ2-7	CASNQVRSYEQYF